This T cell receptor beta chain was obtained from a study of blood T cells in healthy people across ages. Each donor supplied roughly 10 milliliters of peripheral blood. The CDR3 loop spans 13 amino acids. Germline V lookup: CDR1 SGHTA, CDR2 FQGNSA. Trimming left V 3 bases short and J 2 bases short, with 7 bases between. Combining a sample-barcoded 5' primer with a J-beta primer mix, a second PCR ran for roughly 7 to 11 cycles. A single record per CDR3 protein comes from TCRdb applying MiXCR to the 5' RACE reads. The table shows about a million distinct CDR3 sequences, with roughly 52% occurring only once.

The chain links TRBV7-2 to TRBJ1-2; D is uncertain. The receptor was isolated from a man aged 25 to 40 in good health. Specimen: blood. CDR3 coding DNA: TGTGCCAGCAGCTTCGATGCCAACTATGGCTACACCTTC. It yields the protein CASSFDANYGYTF.